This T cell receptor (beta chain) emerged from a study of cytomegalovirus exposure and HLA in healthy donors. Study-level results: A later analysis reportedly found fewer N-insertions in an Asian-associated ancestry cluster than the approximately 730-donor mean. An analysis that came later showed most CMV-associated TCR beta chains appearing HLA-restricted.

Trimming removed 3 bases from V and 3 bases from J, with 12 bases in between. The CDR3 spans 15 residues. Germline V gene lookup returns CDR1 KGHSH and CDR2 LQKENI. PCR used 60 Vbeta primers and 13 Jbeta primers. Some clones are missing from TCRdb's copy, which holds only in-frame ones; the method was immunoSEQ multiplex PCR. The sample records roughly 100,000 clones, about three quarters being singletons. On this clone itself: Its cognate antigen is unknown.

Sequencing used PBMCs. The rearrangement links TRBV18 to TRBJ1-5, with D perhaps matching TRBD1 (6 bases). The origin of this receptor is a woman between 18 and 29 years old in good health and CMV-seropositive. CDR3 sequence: CASSPQGYYNQPQHF. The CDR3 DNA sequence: TGTGCCAGCTCACCCCAGGGGTACTACAATCAGCCCCAGCATTTT.